This is a list of T cell receptor beta chains from one sample in a study of T cell repertoires in cytomegalovirus infection. MiXCR, run by TCRdb on the reads, gives a single entry per CDR3 protein. In the table there are 680,000 or so distinct CDR3 sequences, around 32% of which are singletons. For these receptors, no antigen is known. The sequenced sample was cultured PBMCs, obtained from culture after CMV antigen stimulation. These receptors were obtained from a human donor in good health (CMV status not recorded). Some clones in this sample may be carry-over from other donors' samples. CDR3s include the opening cysteine and the closing phenylalanine or tryptophan. A D gene is named only where the DNA matches it firmly. The size of a clone is reported for some rows only, either as once, few or many, or as a class for expanded clones.

TRBD2	TRBV7-2	TRBJ2-1	18	NA	TGTGCCAGCAGCTCTGGGCGGGGGAATGGGCCGACCTACAATGAGCAGTTCTTC	CASSSGRGNGPTYNEQFF
NA	TRBV5-4	TRBJ2-3	16	NA	TGTGCCAGCAGCTCCGGTGGACTCCGGAGCACAGATACGCAGTATTTT	CASSSGGLRSTDTQYF
NA	TRBV7-8	TRBJ2-1	15	NA	TGTGCCAGCAGCCCAAGGGGGGGCCTAGACAATGAGCAGTTCTTC	CASSPRGGLDNEQFF
NA	TRBV11-2	TRBJ1-4	17	NA	TGTGCCAGCAGCTTAGATAGTGGGCTTGCAACTAATGAAAAACTGTTTTTT	CASSLDSGLATNEKLFF
NA	TRBV24-1	TRBJ2-5	13	few	TGTGCCACCAGTGGGACTATTCAAGAGACCCAGTACTTC	CATSGTIQETQYF
TRBD2	TRBV7-8	TRBJ2-3	16	NA	TGTGCCAGCAGCTGGACGGGTGGGGGGGTAACGGATACGCAGTATTTT	CASSWTGGGVTDTQYF
NA	TRBV7-6	TRBJ2-3	14	NA	TGTGCCAGCAGCTTAGCGGGACCAGCAGATACGCAGTATTTT	CASSLAGPADTQYF
TRBD1	TRBV10-3	TRBJ2-5	13	NA	TGTGCCATCAACCGGGACAGAGAAGAGACCCAGTACTTC	CAINRDREETQYF
TRBD1	TRBV5-1	TRBJ2-2	15	NA	TGCGCCAGCAGCTGGGACAGGGTTTACACCGGGGAGCTGTTTTTT	CASSWDRVYTGELFF
TRBD1	TRBV24-1	TRBJ2-3	14	few	TGTGCCACCTGCAGGGGGCCCGACTCCGATACGCAGTATTTT	CATCRGPDSDTQYF
TRBD1	TRBV7-2	TRBJ2-1	13	many	TGTGCCAGCAGCTTGGACAGGGCGAGTGAGCAGTTCTTC	CASSLDRASEQFF
NA	TRBV11-2	TRBJ2-5	13	few	TGTGCCAGCAGCTTAAGGGTCACAGAGACCCAGTACTTC	CASSLRVTETQYF
NA	TRBV4-1	TRBJ1-4	15	NA	TGCGCCAGCAGCCTGCTCGCAGTAGCTAATGAAAAACTGTTTTTT	CASSLLAVANEKLFF
NA	TRBV5-6	TRBJ2-6	18	NA	TGTGCCAGCCGGTTTTTCACAGGAATCCGATCTGGGGCCAACGTCCTGACTTTC	CASRFFTGIRSGANVLTF